These T cell receptor beta chains were read from a single sample in a study of T-cell memory formation after mild COVID-19. Using its own MiXCR run on the 5' RACE reads, TCRdb lists one record per CDR3 protein. Seen here are some 100,000 distinct CDR3 sequences, around 10% observed once, and the top ten hold about 40%. The sequenced material came from PBMCs or a T cell subset sorted from them (not recorded which). All receptors derive from a man younger than 35 who had mild COVID-19 (a few samples of this study predate the infection). Cell type and time point are not known. Each CDR3 is given with its conserved first and last residue.

V: TRBV5-1
J: TRBJ2-2
CDR3: CASSSYEGAGELFF

V: TRBV20-1
J: TRBJ2-1
CDR3: CSAVGVGTVKVLNEQFF

V: TRBV6-5
J: TRBJ2-2
CDR3: CASSYRPVAGELFF

V: TRBV7-3
J: TRBJ2-5
CDR3: CASSLTLGETQYF

V: TRBV12-3/TRBV12-4
J: TRBJ2-7
CDR3: CASSWGRDYEQYF

V: TRBV7-2
J: TRBJ1-1
CDR3: CASSRLGTEAFF

V: TRBV2
J: TRBJ2-1
CDR3: CASSRGRDSGEQFF

V: TRBV6-5
J: TRBJ2-7
CDR3: CASSYGGRLGEQYF

V: TRBV7-2
J: TRBJ2-4
CDR3: CASSPTVLLNIQYF

V: TRBV12-3/TRBV12-4
J: TRBJ1-2
CDR3: CASSLGTGNGYTF

V: TRBV20-1
J: TRBJ1-2
CDR3: CSVPPGGRESGYTF

V: TRBV7-3
J: TRBJ2-1
CDR3: CASSLESGGRFGYNEQFF